What follows are 16 T cell receptor beta chains derived from one specimen sequenced in a study of cytomegalovirus exposure and HLA in healthy donors. It was with 60 Vbeta and 13 Jbeta primers that the PCR ran. TCRdb's copy holds only in-frame clones and misses some; the assay was immunoSEQ multiplex PCR. The profile shows some 130,000 clones, over 50% of them singletons. What was sequenced was PBMCs. These receptor sequences come from a human donor in good health.

The chain has TRBV7-9 and TRBJ1-2; D is ambiguous. V was shortened by 5 bases and J by 8 bases, with 18 bases between the two germline ends. CDR1 and CDR2 from the germline V gene are SEHNR and FQNEAQ (reference sequence). CDR3 length equals 14 residues. CDR3 sequence (DNA): TGTGCCAGCAGCCCAACACCGTCCCCATGGGGCTACACCTTC. Translated: CASSPTPSPWGYTF.

V is TRBV9 and J is TRBJ2-5; 9 nucleotides line up with TRBD1. The V and J ends lost 4 bases and 4 bases, in that order; junction bases with no gene match: 11. The CDR3 loop spans 16 amino acids. The V gene's germline CDR1 is SGDLS and CDR2 YYNGEE. The CDR3, as DNA: TGTGCCAGCAGCACCCCCAGACAGGGGGTGGGAGAGACCCAGTACTTC. Protein product: CASSTPRQGVGETQYF.

The V and J genes are TRBV11-2 and TRBJ2-2; possibly TRBD2 for D (6 bases). CDR1 is SGHAT, CDR2 FQNNGV, per germline. Trimming shortened V by 5 bases and J by 6 bases, and 16 bases separated the two germline ends. The CDR3 is 15 amino acids. In DNA, the CDR3 is TGTGCCAGCAGCCCCTGGATGCGGGGCTCCGGGGAGCTGTTTTTT. It translates to CASSPWMRGSGELFF.

The rearrangement uses TRBV28 and TRBJ2-1; 8 bases map to TRBD1. V gave up 6 bases and J gave up 8 bases; unmatched junction bases: 21. The germline V gene encodes CDR1 MDHEN and CDR2 SYDVKM. The CDR3 sequence is 18 residues long. CDR3 loop: CASSLEGDRSIFGDEQFF. The CDR3 nucleotides are TGTGCCAGCAGCCTTGAGGGGGACAGGTCCATTTTCGGCGATGAGCAGTTCTTC.

The rearrangement uses TRBV19 and TRBJ2-1; 9 bases are shared with TRBD2. Germline CDR1 LNHDA, CDR2 SQIVND (reference sequence). The V segment lost 1 base and the J segment 7 bases; nucleotides outside the gene matches: 2. The CDR3 sequence is 14 residues long. CDR3 coding DNA: TGTGCCAGTAGTATAGTCCTAGCGGGGAATGAGCAGTTCTTC. It codes for CASSIVLAGNEQFF. The full variable domain, its missing parts supplied by reference TRBV19 and TRBJ2-1, is DGGITQSPKYLFRKEGQNVTLSCEQNLNHDAMYWYRQDPGQGLRLIYYSQIVNDFQKGDIAEGYSVSREKKESFPLTVTSAQKNPTAFYLCASSIVLAGNEQFFGPGTRLTVL.

CDR3 coding DNA: TGTGCCAGCAGCGCGGGGACTAGCGGGAGGGCCGGGGAGCTGTTTTTT. It yields the protein CASSAGTSGRAGELFF. The rearrangement links TRBV11-3 to TRBJ2-2; 16 bases fit TRBD2. The J segment lost 6 bases and the V segment lost 5 bases, leaving 3 bases of the junction unmatched. Per germline, CDR1 SGHNT and CDR2 YENEEA. This CDR3 contains 16 residues.

In this sample, this clone turned up once. CDR3 sequence: CASSPDGGFNEKLFF. The CDR3 DNA follows: TGTGCCAGCAGCCCCGACGGGGGATTTAATGAAAAACTGTTTTTT. The V call is TRBV7-9, the J call TRBJ1-4, with a weak D call TRBD1 (5 bases). V was pared by 5 bases and J by 4 bases, with 14 bases between. This CDR3 comprises 15 residues. The germline V gene has CDR1 SEHNR and CDR2 FQNEAQ (reference sequence).

This chain joins TRBV2 and TRBJ2-3; a weak D match, TRBD2 (6 bases). V shed 0 bases and J shed 6 bases, with 10 bases lying between them. Germline loops: CDR1 SNHLY, CDR2 FYNNEI. The CDR3 length is 14 residues. The CDR3 sequence: CASSEAGGGDTQYF. Written as DNA, the CDR3 is TGTGCCAGCAGTGAAGCGGGAGGTGGGGATACGCAGTATTTT.

The rearrangement uses TRBV28 and TRBJ2-7; 7 bases line up with TRBD1. V gave up 5 bases and J gave up 3 bases; unmatched junction bases: 7. The CDR3 covers 14 residues. Germline loops: CDR1 MDHEN, CDR2 SYDVKM. CDR3 sequence reads: CASSTSGTVYEQYF. CDR3 DNA sequence: TGTGCCAGCAGTACCTCCGGGACAGTCTACGAGCAGTACTTC.

V usage is TRBV9 and J usage is TRBJ2-5; the match to TRBD2 covers 10 bases. The V gene end was trimmed by 4 bases and the J gene end by 1 base; junction bases not matched to a gene: 10. CDR1 and CDR2 from the germline V gene are SGDLS and YYNGEE. The CDR3 consists of 17 residues. In DNA, the CDR3 is TGTGCCAGCAGCCCTATGACTAGCGGGCGGGTCCAAGAGACCCAGTACTTC. As protein: CASSPMTSGRVQETQYF.

The chain links TRBV4-1 to TRBJ2-5, with D possibly matching TRBD2 (6 bases). The CDR3 consists of 16 residues. Looked up from germline, CDR1 is MGHRA and CDR2 is YSYEKL. Trimming left V 2 bases short and J 2 bases short, with 15 bases between. The CDR3 DNA sequence: TGCGCCAGCAGCCAAAGAGTGACGGCGGGACAAGAGACCCAGTACTTC. Its translation: CASSQRVTAGQETQYF.

Turning to this clone: One end of the junction varies from germline; a read error may be responsible. This chain uses TRBV7-7 with TRBJ2-1; D may be TRBD1 (5 bases). Germline V gene lookup returns CDR1 SSHAT and CDR2 FNYEAQ (reference sequence). The CDR3 has 13 residues. CDR3 loop: CASSPTGYNEQFF. The CDR3 nucleotides read TGTGCTAGCAGCCCAACAGGTTACAATGAGCAGTTCTTC.

The chain couples TRBV7-2 to TRBJ2-1; D might be TRBD1 (6 bases). The CDR3 covers 16 residues. Germline V gives CDR1 SGHTA, CDR2 FQGNSA. V was trimmed by 1 base and J by 8 bases, leaving 18 bases between them. CDR3 region: CASSLVGGLKGHEQFF. CDR3 nucleotide sequence: TGTGCCAGCAGCTTAGTTGGGGGCCTAAAGGGACATGAGCAGTTCTTC. The whole variable domain, remainder taken from reference TRBV7-2 and TRBJ2-1, is GAGVSQSPSNKVTEKGKDVELRCDPISGHTALYWYRQSLGQGLEFLIYFQGNSAPDKSGLPSDRFSAERTGGSVSTLTIQRTQQEDSAVYLCASSLVGGLKGHEQFFGPGTRLTVL.

V gene TRBV5-4 combines with J gene TRBJ2-1; possibly TRBD2 for D (5 bases). The CDR3 loop spans 16 amino acids. Between the trimmed V and J ends, which lost 0 bases and 7 bases, there was a span of 17 bases. Germline V gives CDR1 SGHNT, CDR2 YYREEE (reference sequence). CDR3: CASSLDNSAKGNEQFF. The DNA for the CDR3 is TGTGCCAGCAGCTTGGATAATAGCGCCAAAGGGAATGAGCAGTTCTTC.

This CDR3 is CASSLWDRDEQYF. The DNA for the CDR3 is TGTGCCAGCAGTTTATGGGACAGGGACGAGCAGTACTTC. The chain is built from TRBV27 and TRBJ2-7; 9 bases fit TRBD1. The germline gives CDR1 MNHEY, CDR2 SMNVEV (reference sequence). The V and J ends lost 1 base and 5 bases, in that order; junction bases with no gene match: 0. This CDR3 is built from 13 residues.

The chain couples TRBV6-5 to TRBJ1-5; perhaps TRBD1 as D (5 bases). Germline values: CDR1 MNHEY, CDR2 SVGAGI. The CDR3 spans 14 residues. With 6 bases removed from V and 0 bases from J, the gap between germline ends came to 9 bases. The CDR3 is CASRQDNSNQPQHF. DNA of the CDR3: TGTGCCAGCAGACAGGACAATAGCAATCAGCCCCAGCATTTT.